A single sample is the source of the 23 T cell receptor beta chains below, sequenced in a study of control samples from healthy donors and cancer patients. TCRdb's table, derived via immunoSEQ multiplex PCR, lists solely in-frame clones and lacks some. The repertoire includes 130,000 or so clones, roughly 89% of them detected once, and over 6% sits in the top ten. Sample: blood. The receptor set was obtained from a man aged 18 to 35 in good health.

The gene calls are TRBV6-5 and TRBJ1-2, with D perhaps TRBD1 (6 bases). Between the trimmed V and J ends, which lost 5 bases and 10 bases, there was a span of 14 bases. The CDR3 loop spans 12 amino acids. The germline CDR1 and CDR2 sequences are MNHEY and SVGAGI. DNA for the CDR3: TGTGCCAGCAGTACCCGACAGGCCTACTACACCTTC. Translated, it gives CASSTRQAYYTF.

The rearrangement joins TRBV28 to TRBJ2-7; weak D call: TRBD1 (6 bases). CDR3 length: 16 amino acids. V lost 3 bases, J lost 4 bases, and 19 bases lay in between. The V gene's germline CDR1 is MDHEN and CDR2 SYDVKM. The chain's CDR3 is CASSFFPQGSKYEQYF. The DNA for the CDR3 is TGTGCCAGCAGTTTCTTTCCCCAGGGGAGTAAGTACGAGCAGTACTTC.

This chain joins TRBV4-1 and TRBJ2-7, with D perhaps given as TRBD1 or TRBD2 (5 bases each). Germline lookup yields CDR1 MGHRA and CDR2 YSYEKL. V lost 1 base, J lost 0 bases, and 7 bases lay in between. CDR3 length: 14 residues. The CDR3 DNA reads TGCGCCAGCAGCCAAGGGGGGAGCTCCTACGAGCAGTACTTC. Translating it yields CASSQGGSSYEQYF.

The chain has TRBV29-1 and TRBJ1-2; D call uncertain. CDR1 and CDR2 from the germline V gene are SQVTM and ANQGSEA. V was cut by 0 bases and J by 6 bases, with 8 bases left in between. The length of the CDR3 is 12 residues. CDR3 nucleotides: TGCAGCGTTGAAGATGATCAGGATGGCTACACCTTC. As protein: CSVEDDQDGYTF.

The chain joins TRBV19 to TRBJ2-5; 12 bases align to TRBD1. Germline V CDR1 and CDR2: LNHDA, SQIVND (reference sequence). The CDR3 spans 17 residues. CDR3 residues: CASRPRGQGAKKETQYF. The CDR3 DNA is TGTGCGTCGCGGCCCCGGGGACAGGGGGCTAAAAAAGAGACCCAGTACTTC. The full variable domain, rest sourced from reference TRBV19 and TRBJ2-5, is DGGITQSPKYLFRKEGQNVTLSCEQNLNHDAMYWYRQDPGQGLRLIYYSQIVNDFQKGDIAEGYSVSREKKESFPLTVTSAQKNPTAFYLCASRPRGQGAKKETQYFGPGTRLLVL.

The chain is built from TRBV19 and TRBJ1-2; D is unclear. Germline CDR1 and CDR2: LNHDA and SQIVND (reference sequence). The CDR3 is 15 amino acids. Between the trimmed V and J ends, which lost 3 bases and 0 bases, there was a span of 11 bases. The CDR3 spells CASSILAEANYGYTF. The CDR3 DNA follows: TGTGCCAGTAGTATTTTGGCGGAAGCTAACTATGGCTACACCTTC.

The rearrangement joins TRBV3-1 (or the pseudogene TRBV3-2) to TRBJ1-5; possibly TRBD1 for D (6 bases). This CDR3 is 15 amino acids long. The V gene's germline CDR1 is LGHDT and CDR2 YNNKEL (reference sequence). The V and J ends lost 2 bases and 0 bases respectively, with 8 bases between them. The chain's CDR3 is CASSQQGISNQPQHF. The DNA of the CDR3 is TGTGCCAGCAGCCAACAGGGGATTAGCAATCAGCCCCAGCATTTT.

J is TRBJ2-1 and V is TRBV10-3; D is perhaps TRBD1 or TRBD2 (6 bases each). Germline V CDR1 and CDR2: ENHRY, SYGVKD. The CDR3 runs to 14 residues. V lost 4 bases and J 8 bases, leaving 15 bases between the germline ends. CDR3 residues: CAISGWGAPDEQFF. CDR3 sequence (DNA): TGTGCCATCAGTGGCTGGGGGGCCCCCGATGAGCAGTTCTTC.

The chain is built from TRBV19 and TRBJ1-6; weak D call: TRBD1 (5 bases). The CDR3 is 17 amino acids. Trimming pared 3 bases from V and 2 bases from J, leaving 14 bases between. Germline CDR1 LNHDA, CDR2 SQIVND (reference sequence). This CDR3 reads CASSIGRTPPYNSPLHF. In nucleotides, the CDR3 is TGTGCCAGTAGTATCGGGAGGACACCACCCTATAATTCACCCCTCCACTTT.

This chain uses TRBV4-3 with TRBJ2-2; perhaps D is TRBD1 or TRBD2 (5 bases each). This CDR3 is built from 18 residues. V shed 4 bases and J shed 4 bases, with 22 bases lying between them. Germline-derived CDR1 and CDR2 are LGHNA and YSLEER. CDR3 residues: CASSLLGHEWGFTGELFF. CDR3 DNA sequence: TGCGCCAGCAGCCTTCTCGGACATGAATGGGGGTTCACCGGGGAGCTGTTTTTT.

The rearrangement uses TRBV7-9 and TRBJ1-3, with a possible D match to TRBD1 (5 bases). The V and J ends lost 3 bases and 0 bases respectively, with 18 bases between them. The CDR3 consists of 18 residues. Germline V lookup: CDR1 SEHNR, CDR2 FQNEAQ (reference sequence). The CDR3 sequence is CASSFQFLTDSSGNTIYF. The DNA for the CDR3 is TGTGCCAGCAGCTTCCAATTCCTGACAGACAGCTCTGGAAACACCATATATTTT.

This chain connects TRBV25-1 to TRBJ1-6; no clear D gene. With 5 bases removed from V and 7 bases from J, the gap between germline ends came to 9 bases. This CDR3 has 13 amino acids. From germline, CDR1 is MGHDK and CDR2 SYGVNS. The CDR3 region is CASSNIDNSPLHF. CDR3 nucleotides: TGTGCCAGCAGTAACATCGACAATTCACCCCTCCACTTT.

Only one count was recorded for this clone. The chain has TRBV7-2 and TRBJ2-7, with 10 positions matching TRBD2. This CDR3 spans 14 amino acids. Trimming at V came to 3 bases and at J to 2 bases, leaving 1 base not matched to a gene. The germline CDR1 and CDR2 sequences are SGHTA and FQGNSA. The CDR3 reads CASSFSGGAYEQYF. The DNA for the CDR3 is TGTGCCAGCAGCTTCAGCGGGGGGGCCTACGAGCAGTACTTC.

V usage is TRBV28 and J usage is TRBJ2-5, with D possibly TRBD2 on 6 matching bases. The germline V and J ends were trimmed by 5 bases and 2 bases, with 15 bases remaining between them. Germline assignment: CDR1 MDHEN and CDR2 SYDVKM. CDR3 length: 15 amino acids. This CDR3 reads CASSDVGTAQETQYF. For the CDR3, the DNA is TGTGCCAGCAGTGACGTCGGGACTGCACAAGAGACCCAGTACTTC.

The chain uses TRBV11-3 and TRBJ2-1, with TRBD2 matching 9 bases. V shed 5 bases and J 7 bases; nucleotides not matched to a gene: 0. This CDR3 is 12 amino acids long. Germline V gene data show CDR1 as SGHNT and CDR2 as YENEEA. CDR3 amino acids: CASSGLANEQFF. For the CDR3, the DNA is TGTGCCAGCAGCGGACTAGCGAATGAGCAGTTCTTC.

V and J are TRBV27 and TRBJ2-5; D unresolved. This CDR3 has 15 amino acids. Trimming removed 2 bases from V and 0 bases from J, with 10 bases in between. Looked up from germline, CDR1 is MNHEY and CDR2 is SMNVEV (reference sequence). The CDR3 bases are TGTGCCAGCAGTTTAAGGTACAGCCACCAAGAGACCCAGTACTTC. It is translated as CASSLRYSHQETQYF.

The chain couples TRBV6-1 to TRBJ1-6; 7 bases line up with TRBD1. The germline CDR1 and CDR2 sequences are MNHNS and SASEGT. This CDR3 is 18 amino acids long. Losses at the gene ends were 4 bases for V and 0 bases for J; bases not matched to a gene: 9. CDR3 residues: CASSGGTAWSSYNSPLHF. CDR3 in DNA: TGTGCCAGCAGTGGGGGGACAGCTTGGAGCTCCTATAATTCACCCCTCCACTTT.

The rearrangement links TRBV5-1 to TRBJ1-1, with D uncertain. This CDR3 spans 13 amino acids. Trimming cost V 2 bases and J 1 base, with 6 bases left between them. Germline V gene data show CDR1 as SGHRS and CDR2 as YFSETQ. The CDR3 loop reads CASSFEGNTEAFF. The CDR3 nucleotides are TGCGCCAGCAGCTTCGAAGGGAACACTGAAGCTTTCTTT. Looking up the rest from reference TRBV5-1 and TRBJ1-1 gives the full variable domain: KAGVTQTPRYLIKTRGQQVTLSCSPISGHRSVSWYQQTPGQGLQFLFEYFSETQRNKGNFPGRFSGRQFSNSRSEMNVSTLELGDSALYLCASSFEGNTEAFFGQGTRLTVV.

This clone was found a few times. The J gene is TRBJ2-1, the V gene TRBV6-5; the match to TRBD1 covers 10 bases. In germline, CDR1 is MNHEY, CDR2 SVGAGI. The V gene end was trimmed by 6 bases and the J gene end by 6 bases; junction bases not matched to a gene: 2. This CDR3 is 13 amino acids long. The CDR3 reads CASRWTGGNEQFF. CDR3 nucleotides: TGTGCCAGCAGGTGGACAGGGGGCAATGAGCAGTTCTTC.

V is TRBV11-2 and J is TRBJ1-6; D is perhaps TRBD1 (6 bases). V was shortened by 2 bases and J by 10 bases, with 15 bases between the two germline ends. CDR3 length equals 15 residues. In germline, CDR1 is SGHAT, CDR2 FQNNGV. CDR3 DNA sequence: TGTGCCAGCAGCTTAACTTCCCAGGGGAGGTCACCCCTCCACTTT. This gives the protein CASSLTSQGRSPLHF.

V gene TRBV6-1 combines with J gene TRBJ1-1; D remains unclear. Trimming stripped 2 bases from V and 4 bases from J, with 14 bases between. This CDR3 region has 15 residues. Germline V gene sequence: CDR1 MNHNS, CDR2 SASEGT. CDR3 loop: CASSEYPDHRTEAFF. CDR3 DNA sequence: TGTGCCAGCAGTGAATATCCTGATCATCGCACTGAAGCTTTCTTT.

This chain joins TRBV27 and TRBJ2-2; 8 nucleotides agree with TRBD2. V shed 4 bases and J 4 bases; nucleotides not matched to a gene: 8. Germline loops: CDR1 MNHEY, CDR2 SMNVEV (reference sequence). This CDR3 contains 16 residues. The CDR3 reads CASSSPTSGVTGELFF. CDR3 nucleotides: TGTGCCAGCAGTTCCCCTACTAGCGGAGTCACCGGGGAGCTGTTTTTT.

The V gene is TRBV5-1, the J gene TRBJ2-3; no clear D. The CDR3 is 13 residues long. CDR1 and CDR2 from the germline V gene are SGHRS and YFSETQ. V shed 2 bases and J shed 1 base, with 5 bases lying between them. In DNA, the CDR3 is TGCGCCAGCAGCTTAAGACGCACAGATACGCAGTATTTT. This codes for CASSLRRTDTQYF.